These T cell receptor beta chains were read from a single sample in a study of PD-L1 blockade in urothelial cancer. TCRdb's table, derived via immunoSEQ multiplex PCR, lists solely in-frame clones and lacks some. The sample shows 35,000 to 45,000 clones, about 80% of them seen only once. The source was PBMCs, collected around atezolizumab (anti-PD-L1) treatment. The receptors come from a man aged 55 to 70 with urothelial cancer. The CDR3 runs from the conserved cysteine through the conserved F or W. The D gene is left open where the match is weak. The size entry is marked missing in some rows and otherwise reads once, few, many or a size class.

cdr3_aa: CASALSGAGGYTF
cdr3_nt: TGTGCCAGCGCCCTGTCAGGGGCCGGGGGCTACACCTTC
v_call: TRBV6-1
d_call: .
j_call: TRBJ1-2
clone_size: .

cdr3_aa: CASSMLGTPSYEQYF
cdr3_nt: TGTGCCAGTAGTATGCTCGGGACACCTTCCTACGAGCAGTACTTC
v_call: TRBV19
d_call: .
j_call: TRBJ2-7
clone_size: .

cdr3_aa: CASKPGSESNYGYTF
cdr3_nt: TGTGCCAGCAAACCAGGGTCAGAATCGAACTATGGCTACACCTTC
v_call: TRBV28
d_call: .
j_call: TRBJ1-2
clone_size: .

cdr3_aa: CASSTGDLSNQPQHF
cdr3_nt: TGTGCCAGCTCAACAGGGGACCTCAGCAATCAGCCCCAGCATTTT
v_call: TRBV2
d_call: TRBD1
j_call: TRBJ1-5
clone_size: .

cdr3_aa: CASSLRAGPTDTQYF
cdr3_nt: TGTGCCAGCAGCTTACGAGCGGGGCCCACAGATACGCAGTATTTT
v_call: TRBV5-4
d_call: TRBD2
j_call: TRBJ2-3
clone_size: .

cdr3_aa: CASSSADRAYEQYF
cdr3_nt: TGTGCCAGCAGCTCTGCGGACAGGGCATACGAGCAGTACTTC
v_call: TRBV6-5
d_call: TRBD1
j_call: TRBJ2-7
clone_size: .

cdr3_aa: CASATRDRVEDTQYF
cdr3_nt: TGTGCCAGTGCAACCCGGGACAGGGTAGAAGATACGCAGTATTTT
v_call: TRBV19
d_call: TRBD1
j_call: TRBJ2-3
clone_size: .

cdr3_aa: CASSSKWDRGQGRETQYF
cdr3_nt: TGTGCCAGCAGCTCTAAGTGGGACAGGGGGCAAGGTCGGGAGACCCAGTACTTC
v_call: TRBV5-6
d_call: TRBD1
j_call: TRBJ2-5
clone_size: .

cdr3_aa: CASRQAGVSYEQYF
cdr3_nt: TGTGCCAGCAGGCAAGCGGGGGTCTCCTACGAGCAGTACTTC
v_call: TRBV6-6
d_call: TRBD2
j_call: TRBJ2-7
clone_size: .

cdr3_aa: CASEGAEFNYGYTF
cdr3_nt: TGTGCCAGCGAAGGGGCAGAATTTAACTATGGCTACACCTTC
v_call: TRBV28
d_call: .
j_call: TRBJ1-2
clone_size: .

cdr3_aa: CAISARDRGETQYF
cdr3_nt: TGTGCCATCAGTGCAAGGGACAGGGGGGAGACCCAGTACTTC
v_call: TRBV10-3
d_call: TRBD1
j_call: TRBJ2-5
clone_size: .

cdr3_aa: CASSLGDRGSPLHF
cdr3_nt: TGTGCCAGCAGCTTAGGGGACAGGGGTTCACCCCTCCACTTT
v_call: TRBV11-1
d_call: TRBD1
j_call: TRBJ1-6
clone_size: .

cdr3_aa: CASSPDTGADTQYF
cdr3_nt: TGTGCCAGCAGTCCAGACACTGGTGCGGATACGCAGTATTTT
v_call: TRBV28
d_call: .
j_call: TRBJ2-3
clone_size: .

cdr3_aa: CSVDLPAQLRTGGTEAFF
cdr3_nt: TGCAGCGTTGACCTTCCGGCCCAACTCCGGACAGGGGGTACTGAAGCTTTCTTT
v_call: TRBV29-1
d_call: TRBD1
j_call: TRBJ1-1
clone_size: .

cdr3_aa: CASARLAGEETQYF
cdr3_nt: TGCGCCAGCGCCCGACTAGCGGGGGAAGAGACCCAGTACTTC
v_call: TRBV5-1
d_call: TRBD2
j_call: TRBJ2-5
clone_size: .

cdr3_aa: CASSSTGDRGTYNSPLHF
cdr3_nt: TGTGCCAGCAGCTCAACCGGGGACAGGGGAACCTATAATTCACCCCTCCACTTT
v_call: TRBV28
d_call: TRBD1
j_call: TRBJ1-6
clone_size: .

cdr3_aa: CASSLRGGSYEQYF
cdr3_nt: TGTGCCAGCAGCTTAAGGGGAGGTTCCTACGAGCAGTACTTC
v_call: TRBV7-2
d_call: .
j_call: TRBJ2-7
clone_size: once

cdr3_aa: CASSHTPEGSYEQYF
cdr3_nt: TGTGCCAGCAGCCACACGCCCGAGGGCTCCTACGAGCAGTACTTC
v_call: TRBV7-9
d_call: .
j_call: TRBJ2-7
clone_size: .

cdr3_aa: CASSPAGQVPTDTQYF
cdr3_nt: TGTGCCAGCTCACCAGCGGGACAGGTACCCACAGATACGCAGTATTTT
v_call: TRBV18
d_call: TRBD1
j_call: TRBJ2-3
clone_size: .

cdr3_aa: CASSSDSYNEQFF
cdr3_nt: TGTGCCAGCAGCTCCGACAGCTACAATGAGCAGTTCTTC
v_call: TRBV6-5
d_call: .
j_call: TRBJ2-1
clone_size: .

cdr3_aa: CASSEVALGGTTEAFF
cdr3_nt: TGTGCCAGCAGTGAAGTTGCCTTGGGGGGAACGACTGAAGCTTTCTTT
v_call: TRBV2
d_call: .
j_call: TRBJ1-1
clone_size: few

cdr3_aa: CASSPPRGGVYEQYF
cdr3_nt: TGTGCCAGCAGCCCCCCCCGGGGGGGGGTCTACGAGCAGTACTTC
v_call: TRBV11-2
d_call: TRBD2
j_call: TRBJ2-7
clone_size: .

cdr3_aa: CASSESGTGSEAFF
cdr3_nt: TGCGCCAGCAGTGAGTCGGGGACAGGTTCTGAAGCTTTCTTT
v_call: TRBV10-1
d_call: TRBD1
j_call: TRBJ1-1
clone_size: .

cdr3_aa: CASSLALASGESYEQYF
cdr3_nt: TGTGCCAGCAGCTTAGCGTTGGCTAGCGGGGAGTCCTACGAGCAGTACTTC
v_call: TRBV7-2
d_call: TRBD2
j_call: TRBJ2-7
clone_size: once

cdr3_aa: CASSGGQTDTQYF
cdr3_nt: TGTGCCAGCAGTGGGGGACAGACAGATACGCAGTATTTT
v_call: TRBV28
d_call: TRBD1
j_call: TRBJ2-3
clone_size: .

cdr3_aa: CASSGPTENTEAFF
cdr3_nt: TGCGCCAGCAGCGGGCCGACAGAGAACACTGAAGCTTTCTTT
v_call: TRBV5-1
d_call: .
j_call: TRBJ1-1
clone_size: .

cdr3_aa: CASSEAPGQAKLSNQPQHF
cdr3_nt: TGTGCCAGCAGTGAAGCCCCCGGACAGGCTAAACTTAGCAATCAGCCCCAGCATTTT
v_call: TRBV2
d_call: TRBD1
j_call: TRBJ1-5
clone_size: .

cdr3_aa: CASMQGGFGELFF
cdr3_nt: TGTGCCAGTATGCAGGGGGGTTTCGGGGAGCTGTTTTTT
v_call: TRBV19
d_call: .
j_call: TRBJ2-2
clone_size: .

cdr3_aa: CASSGVRAGELFF
cdr3_nt: TGTGCCAGCAGTGGGGTCCGGGCCGGGGAGCTGTTTTTT
v_call: TRBV25-1
d_call: .
j_call: TRBJ2-2
clone_size: .

cdr3_aa: CASSESSWLAGETQYF
cdr3_nt: TGCGCCAGCAGTGAGTCGAGTTGGCTAGCGGGGGAGACCCAGTACTTC
v_call: TRBV10-2
d_call: TRBD2
j_call: TRBJ2-5
clone_size: .

cdr3_aa: CASSLPSGQVYGYTF
cdr3_nt: TGCGCCAGCAGCCTTCCTTCCGGACAGGTCTATGGCTACACCTTC
v_call: TRBV4-1
d_call: TRBD1
j_call: TRBJ1-2
clone_size: once

cdr3_aa: CASSLLTSGGTDTQYF
cdr3_nt: TGTGCCAGCAGCTTATTGACTAGCGGGGGCACAGATACGCAGTATTTT
v_call: TRBV7-3
d_call: TRBD2
j_call: TRBJ2-3
clone_size: .

cdr3_aa: CASSSPIQGTYGYTF
cdr3_nt: TGTGCCAGCAGTTCCCCAATCCAGGGGACCTATGGCTACACCTTC
v_call: TRBV27
d_call: .
j_call: TRBJ1-2
clone_size: .

cdr3_aa: CASSPGLAGGTGELFF
cdr3_nt: TGCGCCAGCAGCCCAGGACTAGCGGGGGGGACCGGGGAGCTGTTTTTT
v_call: TRBV5-1
d_call: TRBD2
j_call: TRBJ2-2
clone_size: .

cdr3_aa: CASSLSGIRTGNDYGYTF
cdr3_nt: TGTGCCAGCAGTTTATCGGGGATAAGGACAGGCAACGACTATGGCTACACCTTC
v_call: TRBV28
d_call: TRBD1
j_call: TRBJ1-2
clone_size: .

cdr3_aa: CASVRAGNFDSPLHF
cdr3_nt: TGTGCCAGCGTCCGGGCAGGGAATTTTGATTCACCCCTCCACTTT
v_call: TRBV28
d_call: .
j_call: TRBJ1-6
clone_size: once